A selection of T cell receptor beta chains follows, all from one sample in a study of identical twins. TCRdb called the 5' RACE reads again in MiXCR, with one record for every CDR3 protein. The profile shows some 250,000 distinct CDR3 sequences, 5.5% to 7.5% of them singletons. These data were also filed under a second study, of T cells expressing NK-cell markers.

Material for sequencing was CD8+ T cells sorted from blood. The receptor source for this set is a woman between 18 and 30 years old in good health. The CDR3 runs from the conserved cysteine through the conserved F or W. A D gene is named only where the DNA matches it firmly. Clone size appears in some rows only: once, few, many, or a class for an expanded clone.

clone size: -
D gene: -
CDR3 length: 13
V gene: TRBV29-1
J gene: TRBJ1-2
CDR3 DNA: TGCAGCGTACGCCCCCCGGGGTCCTATGGCTACACCTTC
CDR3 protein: CSVRPPGSYGYTF

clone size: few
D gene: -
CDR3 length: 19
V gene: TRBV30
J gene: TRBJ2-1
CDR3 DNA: TGTGCCTGGAGTGCCTCAAATCTCTCGAGTCGCCTCTCCTACAATGAGCAGTTCTTC
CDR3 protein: CAWSASNLSSRLSYNEQFF

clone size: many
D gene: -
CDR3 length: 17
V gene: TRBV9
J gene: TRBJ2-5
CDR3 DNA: TGTGCCAGCAGCGTAGAGGGACCCCTAAGCGGGCAAGAGACCCAGTACTTC
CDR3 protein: CASSVEGPLSGQETQYF

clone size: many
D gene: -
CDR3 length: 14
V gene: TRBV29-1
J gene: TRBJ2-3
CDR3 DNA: TGCAGCGTTGAAGCGATGGAGCGGGCCCTCAATCAGTATTTT
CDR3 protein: CSVEAMERALNQYF

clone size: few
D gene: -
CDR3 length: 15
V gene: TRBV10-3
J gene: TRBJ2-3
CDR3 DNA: TGTGCCATCAGTGACCAGGCCTCTAGCACAGATACGCAGTATTTT
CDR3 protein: CAISDQASSTDTQYF

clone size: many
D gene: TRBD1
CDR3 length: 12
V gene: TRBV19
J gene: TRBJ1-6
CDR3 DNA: TGTGCCGGAAGGACAGGCGGGTCACCCCTCCACTTT
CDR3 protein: CAGRTGGSPLHF

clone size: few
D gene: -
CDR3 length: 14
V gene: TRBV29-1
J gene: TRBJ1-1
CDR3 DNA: TGCAGCGCCCGGACGCGCGCCATGAACACTGAAGCTTTCTTT
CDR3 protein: CSARTRAMNTEAFF

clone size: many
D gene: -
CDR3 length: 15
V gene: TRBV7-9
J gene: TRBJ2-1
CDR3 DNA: TGTGCCAGCAGCGCCGGGACATCATTAGAGGATGAGCAGTTCTTC
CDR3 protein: CASSAGTSLEDEQFF

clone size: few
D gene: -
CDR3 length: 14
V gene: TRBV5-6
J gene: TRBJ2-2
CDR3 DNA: TGTGCCAGCAGCTTTGGGGCGACGGCCGGGGAGCTGTTTTTT
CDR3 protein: CASSFGATAGELFF

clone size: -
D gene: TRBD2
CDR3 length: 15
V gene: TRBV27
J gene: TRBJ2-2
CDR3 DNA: TGTGCCAGCAGTTTACCGGGAGGAATCACCGGGGAGCTGTTTTTT
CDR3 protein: CASSLPGGITGELFF

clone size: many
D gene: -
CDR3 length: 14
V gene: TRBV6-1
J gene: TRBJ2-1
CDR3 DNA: TGTGCCAGCAGTCCGCAGCCGAACCTCAATGAGCAGTTCTTC
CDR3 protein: CASSPQPNLNEQFF

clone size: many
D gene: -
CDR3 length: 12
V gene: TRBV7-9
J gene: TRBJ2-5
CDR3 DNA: TGTGCCAGCAGCTTAAACCAAGAGACCCAGTACTTC
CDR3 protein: CASSLNQETQYF

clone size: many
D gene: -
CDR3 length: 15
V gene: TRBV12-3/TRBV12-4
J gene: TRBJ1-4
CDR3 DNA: TGTGCCAGCAGTTTAGTGTTAGGAACTAATGAAAAACTGTTTTTT
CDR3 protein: CASSLVLGTNEKLFF

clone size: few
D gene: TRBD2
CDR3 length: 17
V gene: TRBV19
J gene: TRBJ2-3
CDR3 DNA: TGTGCCAGTAGTACACTACCGGGACTAGCGGGAGAAGATACGCAGTATTTT
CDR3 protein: CASSTLPGLAGEDTQYF

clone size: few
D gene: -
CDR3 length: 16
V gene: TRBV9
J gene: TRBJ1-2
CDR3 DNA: TGTGCCAGCAGCGTAGAAGTCTCAAGTATAGGTGATGGCTACACCTTC
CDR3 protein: CASSVEVSSIGDGYTF

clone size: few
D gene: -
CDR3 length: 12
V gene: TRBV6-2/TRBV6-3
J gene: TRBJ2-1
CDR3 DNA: TGTGCCAGCAGACTTAGCGGCAATGAGCAGTTCTTC
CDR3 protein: CASRLSGNEQFF

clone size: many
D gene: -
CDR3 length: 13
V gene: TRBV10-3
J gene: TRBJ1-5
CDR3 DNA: TGTGCCATCAGTGATTGGGAAAATCAGCCCCAGCATTTT
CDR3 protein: CAISDWENQPQHF

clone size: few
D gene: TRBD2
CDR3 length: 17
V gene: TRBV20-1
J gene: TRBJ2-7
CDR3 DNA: TGCAGTGCTAGGGGACTAGCGGGGCCCGAGGGAAACTACGAGCAGTACTTC
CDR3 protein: CSARGLAGPEGNYEQYF

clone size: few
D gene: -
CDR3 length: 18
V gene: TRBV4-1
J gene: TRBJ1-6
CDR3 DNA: TGCGCCAGCAGCCAAGATTGGCAGGGCAGATTGGATAATTCACCCCTCCACTTT
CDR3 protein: CASSQDWQGRLDNSPLHF

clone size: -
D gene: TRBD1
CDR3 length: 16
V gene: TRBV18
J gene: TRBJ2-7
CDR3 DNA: TGTGCCAGCTCATTCCGACAGGGCCGAAGCTCCTACGAGCAGTACTTC
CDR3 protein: CASSFRQGRSSYEQYF

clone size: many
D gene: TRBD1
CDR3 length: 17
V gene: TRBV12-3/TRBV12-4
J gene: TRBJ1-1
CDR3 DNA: TGTGCCAGCAGTAACGTACAGGGGACGCAGACCAACACTGAAGCTTTCTTT
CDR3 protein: CASSNVQGTQTNTEAFF

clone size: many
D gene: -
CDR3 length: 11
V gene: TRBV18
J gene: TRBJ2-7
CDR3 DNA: TGTGCCAGCAGCCGAGACTACGAGCAGTACTTC
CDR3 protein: CASSRDYEQYF

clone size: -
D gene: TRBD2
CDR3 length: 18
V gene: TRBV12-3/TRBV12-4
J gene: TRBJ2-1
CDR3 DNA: TGTACCTTCAGTTTTCGGAGTCTAGCGGGGGGGCCAGAGAATGAGCAGTTCTTC
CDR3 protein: CTFSFRSLAGGPENEQFF

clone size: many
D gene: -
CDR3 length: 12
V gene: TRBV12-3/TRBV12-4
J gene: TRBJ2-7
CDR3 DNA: TGTGCCAGCAGCAGGGCTTCCTACGAGCAGTACTTC
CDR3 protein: CASSRASYEQYF

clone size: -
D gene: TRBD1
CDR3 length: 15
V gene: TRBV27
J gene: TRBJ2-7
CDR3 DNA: TGTGCCAGCAGTTTATTGCCTGGGACAGGGGAAGAGCAGTACTTC
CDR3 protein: CASSLLPGTGEEQYF

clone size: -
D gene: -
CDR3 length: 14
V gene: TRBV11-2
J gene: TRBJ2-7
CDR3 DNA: TGTGCCAGCAGAGCGTCGACAGTTATCTACGAGCAGTACTTC
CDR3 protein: CASRASTVIYEQYF

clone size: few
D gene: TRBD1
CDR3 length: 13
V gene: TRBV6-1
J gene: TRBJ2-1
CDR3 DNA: TGTGCCAGCGCATGGGGACAGTTGGATGAGCAGTTCTTC
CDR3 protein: CASAWGQLDEQFF

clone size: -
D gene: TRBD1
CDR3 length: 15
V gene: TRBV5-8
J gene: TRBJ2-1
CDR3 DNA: TGTGCCAGCAGCCCTGGACAGGGGACGTACAATGAGCAGTTCTTC
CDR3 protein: CASSPGQGTYNEQFF

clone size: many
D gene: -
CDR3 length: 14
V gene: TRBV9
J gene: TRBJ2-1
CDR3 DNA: TGTGCCAGCAGCCCCGAGTCACCGGGCGATGAGCAGTTCTTC
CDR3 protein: CASSPESPGDEQFF

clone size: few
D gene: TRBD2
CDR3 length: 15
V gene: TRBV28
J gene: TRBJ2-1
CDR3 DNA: TGTGCCAGCAGCACTCCGGGACTAGGGGAACGTGAGCAGTTCTTC
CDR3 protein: CASSTPGLGEREQFF

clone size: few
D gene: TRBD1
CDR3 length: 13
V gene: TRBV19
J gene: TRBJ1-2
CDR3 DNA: TGTGCCAGTACAGGGGGCATAGTCTATGGCTACACCTTC
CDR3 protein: CASTGGIVYGYTF

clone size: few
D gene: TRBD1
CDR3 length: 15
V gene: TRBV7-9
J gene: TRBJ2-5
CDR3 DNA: TGTGCCAGCAGCCCCTCCAGGGGACAGCAAGAGACCCAGTACTTC
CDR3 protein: CASSPSRGQQETQYF

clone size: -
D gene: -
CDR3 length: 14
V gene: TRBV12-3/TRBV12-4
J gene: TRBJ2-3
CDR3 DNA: TGTGCCAGCAGTTGGGCTCGACCGGGGGATACGCAGTATTTT
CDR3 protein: CASSWARPGDTQYF

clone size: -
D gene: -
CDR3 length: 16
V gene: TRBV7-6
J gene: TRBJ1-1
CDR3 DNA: TGTGCCAGCAGCCTCCTAGGGGGGGGAAGGAACACTGAAGCTTTCTTT
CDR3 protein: CASSLLGGGRNTEAFF

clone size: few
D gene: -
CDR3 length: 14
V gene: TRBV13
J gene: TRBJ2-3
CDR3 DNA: TGTGCCAGCAGCATAGGGAGGACGCCAGATACGCAGTATTTT
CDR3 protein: CASSIGRTPDTQYF

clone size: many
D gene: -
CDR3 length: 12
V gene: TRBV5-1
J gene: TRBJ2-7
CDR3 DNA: TGCGCCAGCAGCTTCATAGGGAAGGAGCAGTACTTC
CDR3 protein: CASSFIGKEQYF

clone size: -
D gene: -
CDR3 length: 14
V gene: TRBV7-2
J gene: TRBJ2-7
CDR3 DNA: TGTGCCACCGGGCCGGGACTCCCGGGGGACGAGCAGTACTTC
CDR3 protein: CATGPGLPGDEQYF

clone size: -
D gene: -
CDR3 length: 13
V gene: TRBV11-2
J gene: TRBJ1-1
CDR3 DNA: TGTGCCAGCAGCTTATACAAATACACTGAAGCTTTCTTT
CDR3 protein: CASSLYKYTEAFF

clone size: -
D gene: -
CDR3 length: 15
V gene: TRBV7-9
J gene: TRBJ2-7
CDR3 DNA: TGTGCCAGCAGCTCGTCGGGTCCGAAAGCCTACGAGCAGTACTTC
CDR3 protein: CASSSSGPKAYEQYF

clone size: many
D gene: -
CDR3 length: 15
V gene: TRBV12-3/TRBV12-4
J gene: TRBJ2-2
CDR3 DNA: TGTGCCAGCAGCCCACGTACAGGGTCCCCCGGGGAGCTGTTTTTT
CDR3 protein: CASSPRTGSPGELFF

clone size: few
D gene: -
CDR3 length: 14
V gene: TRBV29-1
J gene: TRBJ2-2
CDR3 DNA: TGCAGCGCACCGAGGGGCGATAGAGCCGGGGAGCTGTTTTTT
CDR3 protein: CSAPRGDRAGELFF

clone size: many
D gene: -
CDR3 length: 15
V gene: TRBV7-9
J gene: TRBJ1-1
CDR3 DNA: TGTGCCAGCAGCTTAGGGCAGGGACTGGACACTGAAGCTTTCTTT
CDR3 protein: CASSLGQGLDTEAFF